This T cell receptor beta chain originates from a study of graft-versus-host responses after intestinal transplantation. Study context: Recipients had transplants, and these were multivisceral, liver-intestinal, or isolated intestinal. Among the recipients, all got anti-thymocyte globulin induction and then tacrolimus and steroids for 3 to 4 years.

Germline CDR1 is SGHRS and CDR2 is YFSETQ. The CDR3 covers 17 residues. Unmatched junction bases numbered 12, after V lost 0 bases and J lost 5 bases. Method: immunoSEQ multiplex PCR; TCRdb's copy keeps in-frame clones and lacks some. The sample lists more than 90,000 clones; 90% to 95% were seen once. Whole-study findings and limits: Early post-transplant HvG declines tracked with peak circulating GvH clone levels.

On this clone itself: Its specificity is not known.

The sample consisted of unstimulated CD4+ T cells sorted from spleen or lymph node cells, taken before transplant. The receptor was isolated from a human donor who was the organ donor for an intestinal transplant. V and J are TRBV5-1 and TRBJ2-5; 8 positions agree with TRBD1. The CDR3 DNA follows: TGCGCCAGCAGCTTGGTATTTTCGACAGGGGAGAGGGAGACCCAGTACTTC. Translation gives CASSLVFSTGERETQYF.